A single sample is the source of the 7 T cell receptor beta chains below, sequenced in a study of blood T cell repertoires in COVID-19. Libraries were prepared by immunoSEQ multiplex PCR; TCRdb keeps only in-frame clonotypes and omits some of them. Of about 130,000 clones detected, roughly four fifths appear once; the ten largest clones hold around 13%. Sequences were obtained from peripheral blood. All receptors come from a human donor in a cohort sampled during active COVID-19.

As DNA, the CDR3 is TGTGCCAGCTCACCAGGGGGGGATCAGCCCCAGCATTTT. It encodes CASSPGGDQPQHF. The chain couples TRBV18 to TRBJ1-5; perhaps TRBD1 as D (5 bases). The germline CDR1 and CDR2 sequences are KGHSH and LQKENI. Trimming left V 2 bases short and J 5 bases short, with 7 bases between. CDR3 length: 13 residues. Based on the CDR3 plus reference TRBV18 and TRBJ1-5, the full variable domain is NAGVMQNPRHLVRRRGQEARLRCSPMKGHSHVYWYRQLPEEGLKFMVYLQKENIIDESGMPKERFSAEFPKEGPSILRIQQVVRGDSAAYFCASSPGGDQPQHFGDGTRLSIL.

Here the CDR3 reads CASSDASFPNQPQHF. The CDR3 nucleotides read TGTGCCAGCAGCGATGCGTCCTTCCCTAATCAGCCCCAGCATTTT. This chain links TRBV7-9 with TRBJ1-5, with unresolved D. V shed 5 bases and J shed 4 bases, with 15 bases lying between them. CDR3 length: 15 residues. Germline V CDR1 and CDR2: SEHNR, FQNEAQ (reference sequence).

This chain connects TRBV25-1 to TRBJ1-1; D not resolved. The CDR3 extends over 14 amino acids. The germline V gene has CDR1 MGHDK and CDR2 SYGVNS. V gave up 4 bases and J gave up 1 base, with 10 bases separating them. The CDR3 loop reads CASSVLGPNTEAFF. In DNA, the CDR3 is TGTGCCAGCAGTGTACTAGGGCCGAACACTGAAGCTTTCTTT.

This chain links TRBV5-4 with TRBJ2-2; 10 positions match TRBD2. Trimming at V came to 5 bases and at J to 4 bases, leaving 11 bases not matched to a gene. The CDR3 is 17 residues long. Germline CDR1 is SGHNT and CDR2 is YYREEE (reference sequence). In nucleotides, the CDR3 is TGTGCCAGCAGGGCTAGCGGGGGCCGTAGGAGCACCGGGGAGCTGTTTTTT. Amino acid sequence: CASRASGGRRSTGELFF.

J is TRBJ2-7 and V is TRBV7-9; 9 bases fit TRBD2. Per germline, CDR1 SEHNR and CDR2 FQNEAQ (reference sequence). The CDR3 totals 18 residues. V gave up 1 base and J gave up 0 bases; unmatched junction bases: 10. The CDR3 loop reads CASSLVGSGGPSSYEQYF. Written as DNA, the CDR3 is TGTGCCAGCAGCTTAGTAGGTAGCGGGGGCCCCAGCTCCTACGAGCAGTACTTC.

This clone was detected once. The chain recombines TRBV19 with TRBJ1-6, with D hard to call. The CDR3 spans 15 residues. Germline V gene data show CDR1 as LNHDA and CDR2 as SQIVND (reference sequence). V lost 3 bases and J lost 5, with 11 bases in between. The CDR3 coding sequence is TGTGCCAGTAGTATGTCCAGAGCGGATAATTCACCCCTCCACTTT. Translation: CASSMSRADNSPLHF.

The chain has TRBV19 and TRBJ1-1; 8 positions match TRBD1. With V trimmed by 8 bases and J by 0 bases, 26 bases remained unmatched. The germline CDR1 and CDR2 sequences are LNHDA and SQIVND (reference sequence). There are 21 residues in the CDR3. CDR3 sequence reads: CASSRRGQGFLEWKVNTEAFF. CDR3 nucleotides: TGTGCCAGTTCTAGGCGAGGACAGGGATTCCTTGAGTGGAAAGTGAACACTGAAGCTTTCTTT.